Following are 7 T cell receptor beta chains from one sample sequenced in a study of cytomegalovirus exposure and HLA in healthy donors. The PCR used 60 Vbeta and 13 Jbeta primers. Here immunoSEQ multiplex PCR was the method, and the copy in TCRdb shows in-frame clones only, minus some. Here the sample spans some 110,000 clones, around 80% being singletons. Sequencing input: PBMCs. These receptors all stem from a man aged 30-40 years in good health and CMV-seropositive.

This clone was seen a single time. The genes are TRBV5-4 and TRBJ1-3, with D perhaps TRBD1 (5 bases). CDR3 size: 16 residues. Trimming stripped 1 base from V and 4 bases from J, with 15 bases between. Germline loops: CDR1 SGHNT, CDR2 YYREEE (reference sequence). The CDR3, as DNA: TGTGCCAGCAGCTTGTGGTCAGGGCTAACGGGAAACACCATATATTTT. Translation: CASSLWSGLTGNTIYF.

Here the CDR3 DNA reads TGTGCCATCAGTGCCATCAGGGCATCATCTACAGATACGCAGTATTTT. It is translated as CAISAIRASSTDTQYF. V is TRBV10-3 and J is TRBJ2-3; D might be TRBD1 (5 bases). This CDR3 comprises 16 residues. The ends were cut back, 4 bases at V and 3 bases at J, with 17 bases in the middle. Per germline, CDR1 ENHRY and CDR2 SYGVKD.

The chain recombines TRBV7-7 with TRBJ1-3; D perhaps matches TRBD1 (5 bases). V lost 5 bases to trimming and J lost 0 bases, with 11 bases between them. This CDR3 has 15 amino acids. The germline CDR1 and CDR2 sequences are SSHAT and FNYEAQ (reference sequence). The CDR3 nucleotides are TGTGCCAGCAGCGATGAGACAGCCTCTGGAAACACCATATATTTT. It yields the protein CASSDETASGNTIYF.

Only one count was recorded for this clone. At one end, the junction sequence differs from germline, possibly due to a read error. The rearrangement joins TRBV7-2 to TRBJ1-2, with D possibly being TRBD1 (5 bases). Germline CDR1 and CDR2: SGHTA and FQGNSA. This CDR3 comprises 13 residues. As DNA, the CDR3 is TGTGCCAGCAGCTTGGCCGGGACTTCTGGCTACCCCTTC. It yields the protein CASSLAGTSGYPF. Variable domain in full (rest from reference TRBV7-2 and TRBJ1-2): GAGVSQSPSNKVTEKGKDVELRCDPISGHTALYWYRQSLGQGLEFLIYFQGNSAPDKSGLPSDRFSAERTGGSVSTLTIQRTQQEDSAVYLCASSLAGTSGYPFGSGTRLTVV.

This chain links TRBV4-3 with TRBJ1-4; TRBD1 agrees at 9 bases. The ends lost 1 base at V and 4 bases at J; junction bases unmatched: 4. This CDR3 spans 16 amino acids. The V gene's germline CDR1 is LGHNA and CDR2 YSLEER. DNA of the CDR3: TGCGCCAGCAGCCAAGTGATGGGACAGGGTAATGAAAAACTGTTTTTT. Encoded protein: CASSQVMGQGNEKLFF.

CDR3 sequence: CASSLLSGTGVYEQYF. The CDR3 DNA sequence: TGTGCCAGCAGCTTACTATCCGGGACAGGGGTGTACGAGCAGTACTTC. The chain recombines TRBV11-2 with TRBJ2-5; TRBD1 matches 10 bases. The J call may be faulty, since TRBJ2-7 better matches the DNA end. Germline CDR1 is SGHAT and CDR2 is FQNNGV. The CDR3 sequence is 16 residues long.

The genes are TRBV7-9 and TRBJ1-6; TRBD1 aligns across 8 bases. Trimming removed 5 bases from V and 7 bases from J; junction bases left unmatched: 4. CDR3 size: 14 residues. The germline CDR1 and CDR2 sequences are SEHNR and FQNEAQ (reference sequence). The CDR3 DNA reads as TGTGCCAGCAGCCGTGACAGGGGAAATTCACCCCTCCACTTT. It translates to CASSRDRGNSPLHF.